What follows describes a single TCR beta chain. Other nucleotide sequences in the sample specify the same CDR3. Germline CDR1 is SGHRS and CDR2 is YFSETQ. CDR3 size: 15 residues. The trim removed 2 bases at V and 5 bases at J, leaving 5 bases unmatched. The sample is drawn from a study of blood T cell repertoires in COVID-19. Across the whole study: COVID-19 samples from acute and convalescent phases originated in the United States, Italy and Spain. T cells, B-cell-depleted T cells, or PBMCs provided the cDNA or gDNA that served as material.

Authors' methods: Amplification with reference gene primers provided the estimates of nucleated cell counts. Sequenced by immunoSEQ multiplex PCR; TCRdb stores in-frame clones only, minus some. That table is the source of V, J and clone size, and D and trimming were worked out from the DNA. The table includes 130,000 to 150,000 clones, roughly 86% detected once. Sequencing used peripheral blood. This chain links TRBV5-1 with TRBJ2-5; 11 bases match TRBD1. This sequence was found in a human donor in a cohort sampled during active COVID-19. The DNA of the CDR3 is TGCGCCAGCAGCTTTGGACAGGGGGCGGGGGAGACCCAGTACTTC. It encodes CASSFGQGAGETQYF.